The rows below give T cell receptor beta chains drawn from one sample of a study of blood T cell repertoires in COVID-19. Clones were sequenced by immunoSEQ multiplex PCR, and TCRdb holds only the in-frame ones, with some missing. The table lists about 190,000 clones, about nine tenths of them singletons. Sequenced: peripheral blood. These receptors all stem from a man aged 35-49 years with acute or convalescent COVID-19. Each CDR3 is given with its conserved first and last residue. D genes are given only for firm matches. Rows may omit the clone size; those that give it use once, few, many or a size class.

J gene | D gene | V gene | clone size | CDR3 length | CDR3 protein | CDR3 DNA
TRBJ2-1 | TRBD1 | TRBV2 | - | 12 | CASRDRGYEQFF | TGTGCCAGCCGGGACAGGGGCTATGAGCAGTTCTTC
TRBJ2-1 | TRBD1 | TRBV19 | - | 18 | CASSIGGQGRGSANEQFF | TGTGCCAGTAGTATAGGGGGACAGGGCCGGGGCAGTGCCAATGAGCAGTTCTTC
TRBJ2-1 | TRBD2 | TRBV7-2 | - | 16 | CASSLGLAGGHNEQFF | TGTGCCAGCAGCTTGGGACTAGCGGGGGGACACAATGAGCAGTTCTTC
TRBJ1-2 | TRBD1 | TRBV18 | - | 16 | CASSRDSETTNYGYTF | TGTGCCAGCTCACGGGACAGCGAGACTACTAACTATGGCTACACCTTC
TRBJ1-1 | TRBD1 | TRBV10-3 | few | 15 | CAISESGTGGGEAFF | TGTGCCATCAGTGAGTCGGGGACAGGGGGCGGTGAAGCTTTCTTT
TRBJ2-4 | TRBD2 | TRBV6-5 | - | 13 | CASLADLQNIQYF | TGTGCCAGCCTAGCGGACCTCCAAAACATTCAGTACTTC
TRBJ1-5 | TRBD1 | TRBV7-6 | - | 15 | CASSQGTGRNQPQHF | TGTGCCAGCAGCCAAGGGACAGGGAGGAATCAGCCCCAGCATTTT
TRBJ1-2 | TRBD1 | TRBV5-1 | - | 15 | CASSSRDSRAGGYTF | TGCGCCAGCAGCTCACGGGACAGTCGTGCGGGTGGCTACACCTTC
TRBJ1-1 | - | TRBV28 | - | 13 | CASSLSTGTEAFF | TGTGCCAGCAGTTTAAGTACGGGGACTGAAGCTTTCTTT
TRBJ2-7 | TRBD2 | TRBV5-1 | - | 16 | CASSWPLAGGPYEQYF | TGCGCCAGCAGCTGGCCTCTAGCGGGGGGGCCTTACGAGCAGTACTTC
TRBJ1-1 | - | TRBV29-1 | - | 14 | CSVEVTGRGGGAFF | TGCAGCGTTGAAGTTACAGGGAGGGGAGGGGGAGCTTTCTTT
TRBJ2-7 | TRBD1 | TRBV4-1 | - | 15 | CASSPRARGHNEQYF | TGCGCCAGCAGCCCCCGTGCAAGGGGGCACAACGAGCAGTACTTC
TRBJ2-5 | - | TRBV9 | - | 13 | CASSVEGKGAQYF | TGTGCCAGCAGCGTAGAGGGAAAAGGGGCCCAGTACTTC
TRBJ2-1 | - | TRBV2 | - | 13 | CATEEQVRDEQFF | TGTGCCACCGAAGAACAGGTCCGGGATGAGCAGTTCTTC
TRBJ2-7 | TRBD2 | TRBV16 | - | 15 | CASSLMGGGAYEQYF | TGTGCCAGCAGCTTAATGGGGGGGGGAGCCTACGAGCAGTACTTC
TRBJ2-1 | TRBD2 | TRBV5-1 | - | 15 | CASSPKAGGGDEQFF | TGCGCCAGCAGCCCGAAAGCGGGGGGGGGCGATGAGCAGTTCTTC
TRBJ2-5 | - | TRBV18 | - | 15 | CASSPLASKRETQYF | TGTGCCAGCTCACCGCTCGCGTCTAAGCGGGAGACCCAGTACTTC
TRBJ1-4 | - | TRBV5-1 | - | 16 | CASSLGYGATNEKLFF | TGCGCCAGCAGCTTGGGTTACGGTGCAACTAATGAAAAACTGTTTTTT
TRBJ1-2 | TRBD1 | TRBV7-2 | - | 14 | CASSPGQINYGYTF | TGTGCCAGCAGCCCGGGACAGATTAACTATGGCTACACCTTC
TRBJ2-1 | TRBD1 | TRBV7-2 | - | 17 | CASSLGGAGGASNEQFF | TGTGCCAGCAGCTTAGGGGGGGCAGGGGGCGCTTCCAATGAGCAGTTCTTC
TRBJ2-3 | TRBD2 | TRBV9 | - | 18 | CASSETSGGAKFSDTQYF | TGTGCCAGCAGCGAAACTAGCGGGGGGGCCAAGTTTTCAGATACGCAGTATTTT
TRBJ2-1 | TRBD1 | TRBV6-5 | - | 16 | CASSSVLDRFDNEQFF | TGTGCCAGCAGTTCCGTCCTGGACAGGTTTGACAATGAGCAGTTCTTC
TRBJ1-2 | TRBD1 | TRBV2 | - | 14 | CASSPDRSNYGYTF | TGTGCCAGCAGCCCGGACAGGTCTAACTATGGCTACACCTTC
TRBJ1-4 | - | TRBV6-4 | - | 19 | CASRAQETGLRPTNEKLFF | TGTGCCAGCAGAGCACAGGAAACAGGGTTGAGGCCAACTAATGAAAAACTGTTTTTT
TRBJ2-4 | - | TRBV30 | - | 15 | CAWSGNRNSKNIQYF | TGTGCCTGGAGTGGTAACAGGAATAGCAAAAACATTCAGTACTTC
TRBJ1-1 | - | TRBV6-5 | - | 13 | CASSAWGVIEAFF | TGTGCCAGCAGCGCATGGGGAGTTATTGAAGCTTTCTTT
TRBJ2-1 | TRBD2 | TRBV7-8 | - | 16 | CASSLRTSWANNEQFF | TGTGCCAGCAGCCTTAGGACTAGCTGGGCAAACAATGAGCAGTTCTTC
TRBJ2-1 | TRBD2 | TRBV27 | - | 16 | CASRKLAANSYNEQFF | TGTGCCAGCAGAAAACTAGCGGCCAACTCCTACAATGAGCAGTTCTTC
TRBJ2-1 | - | TRBV3-1/TRBV3-2 | - | 15 | CASSLGGGSVNEQFF | TGTGCCAGCAGCCTGGGGGGTGGATCAGTCAATGAGCAGTTCTTC
TRBJ1-3 | TRBD1 | TRBV11-3 | once | 13 | CASSPTGSDTIYF | TGTGCCAGCAGCCCGACAGGGAGTGACACCATATATTTT
TRBJ2-1 | - | TRBV2 | - | 15 | CASSERDLGDDEQFF | TGTGCCAGCAGTGAGAGGGACTTAGGGGACGATGAGCAGTTCTTC
TRBJ2-3 | TRBD2 | TRBV19 | - | 16 | CASSETSGASTDTQYF | TGTGCCAGTAGTGAGACTAGCGGTGCTAGCACAGATACGCAGTATTTT
TRBJ2-7 | TRBD2 | TRBV9 | - | 15 | CASSATSGGAYEQYF | TGTGCCAGCAGCGCGACTAGCGGGGGGGCCTACGAGCAGTACTTC
TRBJ2-7 | TRBD1 | TRBV18 | - | 14 | CASSPGQGSYEQYF | TGTGCCAGCTCACCGGGACAGGGATCCTACGAGCAGTACTTC
TRBJ1-2 | TRBD1 | TRBV3-1/TRBV3-2 | - | 15 | CASSLNRGLTDGYTF | TGTGCCAGCAGCCTGAACAGGGGGCTGACGGATGGCTACACCTTC
TRBJ1-2 | - | TRBV6-1 | - | 15 | CASSETSAGFYGYTF | TGTGCCAGCAGTGAAACCTCTGCAGGGTTTTATGGCTACACCTTC
TRBJ2-1 | TRBD2 | TRBV10-1 | - | 13 | CASAGLAANEQFF | TGCGCCAGCGCAGGACTAGCCGCCAATGAGCAGTTCTTC
TRBJ1-2 | - | TRBV6-2/TRBV6-3 | - | 13 | CASSSGTPYGYTF | TGTGCCAGCAGTTCCGGGACACCCTATGGCTACACCTTC
TRBJ2-5 | - | TRBV28 | - | 13 | CASRRQGLETQYF | TGTGCCAGCAGGCGGCAGGGGTTGGAGACCCAGTACTTC
TRBJ1-2 | TRBD1 | TRBV5-1 | - | 14 | CASSRGQGSTLYTF | TGCGCCAGCAGCCGGGGACAGGGAAGTACTCTGTACACCTTC
TRBJ1-4 | TRBD1 | TRBV3-1/TRBV3-2 | - | 15 | CASSQDPWTGEKLFF | TGTGCCAGCAGCCAAGACCCTTGGACAGGTGAAAAACTGTTTTTT
TRBJ1-3 | - | TRBV18 | - | 19 | CASSPPPSLDTHSGNTIYF | TGTGCCAGCTCACCGCCACCATCTCTCGACACACACTCTGGAAACACCATATATTTT
TRBJ2-3 | TRBD1 | TRBV6-5 | once | 15 | CASILRDRFTDTQYF | TGTGCCAGCATCCTCCGGGACAGGTTCACAGATACGCAGTATTTT
TRBJ2-5 | TRBD2 | TRBV27 | - | 16 | CASSWGSGGGRETQYF | TGTGCCAGCAGTTGGGGGAGCGGGGGGGGTCGAGAGACCCAGTACTTC
TRBJ2-7 | - | TRBV3-1/TRBV3-2 | - | 13 | CASSVGLGREQYF | TGTGCCAGCAGCGTTGGACTCGGACGTGAGCAGTACTTC
TRBJ1-1 | - | TRBV30 | once | 13 | CAWSVQGRGEAFF | TGTGCCTGGAGTGTGCAGGGAAGGGGTGAAGCTTTCTTT
TRBJ2-3 | TRBD1 | TRBV5-1 | - | 15 | CASSLRDRGTDTQYF | TGCGCCAGCAGCTTGAGGGACAGGGGCACAGATACGCAGTATTTT
TRBJ2-3 | TRBD1 | TRBV5-1 | - | 16 | CASSLADREATDTQYF | TGCGCCAGCAGCTTGGCGGACAGGGAAGCCACAGATACGCAGTATTTT